What follows are 10 T cell receptor beta chains derived from one specimen sequenced in a study of beta chain features in type 1 diabetes. The sequenced template was cDNA made from the entire isolated RNA. Generated by immunoSEQ multiplex PCR, the TCRdb table keeps only in-frame clones and is missing some. The repertoire holds a few hundred thousand clones, around 16% seen once, with under 0.02% in the top ten. The source material was naive CD4+ T cells from blood. These receptor sequences come from a woman between 18 and 30 years old in good health.

This clone has more than one count but fewer than ten. This rearrangement joins TRBV10-3 to TRBJ2-2, with D uncertain. V dropped 6 bases and J dropped 8 bases, with 13 bases sitting between them. The germline CDR1 and CDR2 sequences are ENHRY and SYGVKD. This CDR3 is built from 13 residues. CDR3 protein: CAISQFEAGELFF. CDR3 coding DNA: TGTGCCATCAGCCAGTTTGAGGCGGGGGAGCTGTTTTTT.

This clone was seen only a few times. V gene TRBV7-2 combines with J gene TRBJ2-5; maybe TRBD2 (6 bases). With 0 bases removed from V and 0 bases from J, the gap between germline ends came to 8 bases. CDR3 length: 15 amino acids. CDR1 and CDR2 (germline): SGHTA, FQGNSA. This CDR3 is CASSLAGGYQETQYF. The CDR3 nucleotides read TGTGCCAGCAGCTTAGCGGGAGGCTACCAAGAGACCCAGTACTTC. Full variable domain (remainder filled in from reference TRBV7-2 and TRBJ2-5): GAGVSQSPSNKVTEKGKDVELRCDPISGHTALYWYRQSLGQGLEFLIYFQGNSAPDKSGLPSDRFSAERTGGSVSTLTIQRTQQEDSAVYLCASSLAGGYQETQYFGPGTRLLVL.

This clone occurred a few times. The rearrangement uses TRBV2 and TRBJ1-5; D may be TRBD1 (6 bases). CDR1 SNHLY and CDR2 FYNNEI come from the germline V gene. V dropped 5 bases and J dropped 4 bases, with 12 bases sitting between them. The CDR3 loop spans 14 amino acids. DNA of the CDR3: TGTGCCAGCAGTCCAGACAGGTTAAATCAGCCCCAGCATTTT. Protein sequence: CASSPDRLNQPQHF.

This clone was counted between two and nine times. V is TRBV5-1 and J is TRBJ2-7; no reliable D call. Per germline, CDR1 SGHRS and CDR2 YFSETQ. The CDR3 consists of 14 residues. Trimming stripped 1 base from V and 1 base from J, with 9 bases between. The CDR3 DNA reads TGCGCCAGCAGCTTGTCGTACGGTTCCTACGAGCAGTACTTC. The encoded protein is CASSLSYGSYEQYF.

The genes are TRBV19 and TRBJ2-7; no reliable D call. This CDR3 has 15 residues. V was trimmed by 3 bases and J by 2 bases, leaving 14 bases between them. The germline V gene has CDR1 LNHDA and CDR2 SQIVND (reference sequence). The CDR3 region has the DNA TGTGCCAGTAGTATCGCGGCGGCCGGAACCTACGAGCAGTACTTC. It yields the protein CASSIAAAGTYEQYF.

This clone turned up a few times. The chain uses TRBV4-2 and TRBJ2-1; tentatively, D is TRBD2 (5 bases). This CDR3 has 15 amino acids. CDR1 and CDR2 (germline): LGHNA, YNFKEQ. Trimming took off 0 bases at V and 4 bases at J, with 10 bases between the two ends. CDR3: CASSQEGLAYNEQFF. In DNA, the CDR3 is TGTGCCAGCAGCCAAGAAGGCCTAGCTTACAATGAGCAGTTCTTC.

The chain combines TRBV9 with TRBJ2-5, with 10 bases aligning to TRBD2. The ends lost 4 bases at V and 4 bases at J; junction bases unmatched: 7. The CDR3 totals 15 residues. Germline CDR1 is SGDLS and CDR2 is YYNGEE. The CDR3 sequence is CASSPRTSGLETQYF. The CDR3 bases are TGTGCCAGCAGCCCCCGGACTAGCGGACTAGAGACCCAGTACTTC.

The chain recombines TRBV4-2 with TRBJ2-3, with TRBD2 identical over 12 bases. Unmatched junction bases numbered 5, after V lost 2 bases and J lost 5 bases. Germline-derived CDR1 and CDR2 are LGHNA and YNFKEQ. The CDR3 has 16 residues. The CDR3: CASSQTGLAGLDTQYF. The CDR3 DNA reads as TGTGCCAGCAGCCAAACCGGACTAGCGGGACTAGATACGCAGTATTTT.

The chain uses TRBV30 and TRBJ2-5; D perhaps matches TRBD2 (6 bases). The CDR3 extends over 14 amino acids. Deletions cut 3 bases from V and 5 bases from J, with 16 bases between. The V gene's germline CDR1 is GTSNPN and CDR2 SVGIG (reference sequence). CDR3 sequence reads: CAWSPGSGGETQYF. CDR3 sequence (DNA): TGTGCCTGGAGCCCCGGGTCAGGAGGGGAGACCCAGTACTTC.

The chain uses TRBV28 and TRBJ2-7; 10 nucleotides line up with TRBD1. Germline V gene sequence: CDR1 MDHEN, CDR2 SYDVKM. Losses at the gene ends were 6 bases for V and 6 bases for J; bases not matched to a gene: 14. This CDR3 contains 16 residues. CDR3 amino acids: CASRGGPGTGVSEQYF. The CDR3 DNA is TGTGCCAGCAGGGGGGGGCCCGGGACAGGGGTCTCCGAGCAGTACTTC.